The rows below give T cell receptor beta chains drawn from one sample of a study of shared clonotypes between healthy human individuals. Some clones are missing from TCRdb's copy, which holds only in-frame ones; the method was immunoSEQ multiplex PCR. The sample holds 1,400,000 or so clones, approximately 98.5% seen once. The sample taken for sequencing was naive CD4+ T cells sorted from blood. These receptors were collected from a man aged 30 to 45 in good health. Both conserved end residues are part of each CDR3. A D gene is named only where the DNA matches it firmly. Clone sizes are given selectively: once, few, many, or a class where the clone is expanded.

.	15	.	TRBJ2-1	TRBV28	TGTGCCAGCAGTTTAGACTCCGGGCCCTACAATGAGCAGTTCTTC	CASSLDSGPYNEQFF
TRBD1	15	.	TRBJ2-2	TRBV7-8	TGTGCCAGCAGCCCCCGGGACAGGGGGACTGGGGAGCTGTTTTTT	CASSPRDRGTGELFF
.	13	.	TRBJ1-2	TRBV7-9	TGTGCCAGCAGCTTAAACAGGGAGTATGGCTACACCTTC	CASSLNREYGYTF
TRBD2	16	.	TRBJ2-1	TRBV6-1	TGTGCCAGCAGTGACCTGGTGACTAGCGGGAAGAGTGAGCAGTTCTTC	CASSDLVTSGKSEQFF
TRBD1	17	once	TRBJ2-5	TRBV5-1	TGCGCCAGCAGCTTGGCCTTGACACAGGGGGCACGAGAGACCCAGTACTTC	CASSLALTQGARETQYF
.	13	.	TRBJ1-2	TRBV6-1	TGTGCCAGCTCGATCTTGGTCATCGATGGCTACACCTTC	CASSILVIDGYTF
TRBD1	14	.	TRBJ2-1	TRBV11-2	TGTGCCAGCAGCTTAGAAGGGACAGTCCTAGAGCAGTTCTTC	CASSLEGTVLEQFF
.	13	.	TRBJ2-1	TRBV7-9	TGTGCCAGCGTAAGGACTACCTACAATGAGCAGTTCTTC	CASVRTTYNEQFF
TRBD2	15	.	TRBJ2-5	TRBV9	TGTGCCAGCAGCGTAGCCCCTAGCGGGAGGGAGACCCAGTACTTC	CASSVAPSGRETQYF
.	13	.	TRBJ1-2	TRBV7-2	TGTGCCAGCAGCTTCCTAGGGGTGGGTGGCTACACCTTC	CASSFLGVGGYTF
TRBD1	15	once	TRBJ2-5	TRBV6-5	TGTGCCAGCAGATCGACCGGGACAGAAAAAGGGACCCAGTACTTC	CASRSTGTEKGTQYF
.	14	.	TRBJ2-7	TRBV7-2	TGTGCCAGCAGCCCGAGCCGGGACTCCTACGAGCAGTACTTC	CASSPSRDSYEQYF
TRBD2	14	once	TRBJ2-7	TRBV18	TGTGCCAGCTCACCGGGACTAGCGGGAGACGAGCAGTACTTC	CASSPGLAGDEQYF
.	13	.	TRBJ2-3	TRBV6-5	TGTGCCAGCAGTTATCAGGGTTCAGATACGCAGTATTTT	CASSYQGSDTQYF
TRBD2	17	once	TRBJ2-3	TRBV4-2	TGTGCCAGCAGCCAAGATAGGTTAGCGGGATCCACAGATACGCAGTATTTT	CASSQDRLAGSTDTQYF
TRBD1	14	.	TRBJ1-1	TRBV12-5	TGTGCTAGTGGCCTCGGGACAGAGAACACTGAAGCTTTCTTT	CASGLGTENTEAFF
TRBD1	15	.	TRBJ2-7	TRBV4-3	TGCGCCAGCAGCTCATTCTTAGGACAGGGTGGCGAGCAGTACTTC	CASSSFLGQGGEQYF
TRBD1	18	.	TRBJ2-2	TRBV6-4	TGTGCCAGCAGTCCCAAAAGACAGGGGGCAACTCACACCGGGGAGCTGTTTTTT	CASSPKRQGATHTGELFF
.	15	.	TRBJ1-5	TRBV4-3	TGCGCCAGCAGCCAAGAAGCTACCCAGCTTCAGCCCCAGCATTTT	CASSQEATQLQPQHF
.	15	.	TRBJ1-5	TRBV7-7	TGTGCCAGCAGCTTAGGGGCGGCCACCTCGGGGGTCCAGCATTTT	CASSLGAATSGVQHF
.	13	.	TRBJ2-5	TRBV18	TGTGCCAGCTCACCACCTAGCAGAGAGACCCAGTACTTC	CASSPPSRETQYF
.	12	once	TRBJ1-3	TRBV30	TGTGCCTGGAGTGTAGGGGCGGACACCATATATTTT	CAWSVGADTIYF
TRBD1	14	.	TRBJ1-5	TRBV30	TGTGCCTGGAGTGCAGGGACAGGGAATCAGCCCCAGCATTTT	CAWSAGTGNQPQHF
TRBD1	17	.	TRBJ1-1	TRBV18	TGTGCCAGCTCACTTAAGAACCTCGGGACAGAGGTTCCAAAGGCTTTCTTT	CASSLKNLGTEVPKAFF